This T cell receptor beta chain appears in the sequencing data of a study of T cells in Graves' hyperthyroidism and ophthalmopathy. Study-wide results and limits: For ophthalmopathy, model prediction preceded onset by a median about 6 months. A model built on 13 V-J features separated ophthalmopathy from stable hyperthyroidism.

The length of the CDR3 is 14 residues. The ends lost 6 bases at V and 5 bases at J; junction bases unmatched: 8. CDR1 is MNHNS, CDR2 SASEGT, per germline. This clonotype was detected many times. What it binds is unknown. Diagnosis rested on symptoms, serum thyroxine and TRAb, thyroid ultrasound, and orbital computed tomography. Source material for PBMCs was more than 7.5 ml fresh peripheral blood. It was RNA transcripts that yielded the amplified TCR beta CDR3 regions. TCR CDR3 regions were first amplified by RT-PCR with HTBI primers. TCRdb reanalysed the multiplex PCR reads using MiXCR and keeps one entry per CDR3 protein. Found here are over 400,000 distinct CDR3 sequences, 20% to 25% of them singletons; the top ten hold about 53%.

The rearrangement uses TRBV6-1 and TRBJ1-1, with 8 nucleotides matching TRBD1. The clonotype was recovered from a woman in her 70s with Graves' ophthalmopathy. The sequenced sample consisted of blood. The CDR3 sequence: CASSTYRGATEAFF. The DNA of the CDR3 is TGTGCCAGCAGCACCTACAGGGGGGCAACTGAAGCTTTCTTT.